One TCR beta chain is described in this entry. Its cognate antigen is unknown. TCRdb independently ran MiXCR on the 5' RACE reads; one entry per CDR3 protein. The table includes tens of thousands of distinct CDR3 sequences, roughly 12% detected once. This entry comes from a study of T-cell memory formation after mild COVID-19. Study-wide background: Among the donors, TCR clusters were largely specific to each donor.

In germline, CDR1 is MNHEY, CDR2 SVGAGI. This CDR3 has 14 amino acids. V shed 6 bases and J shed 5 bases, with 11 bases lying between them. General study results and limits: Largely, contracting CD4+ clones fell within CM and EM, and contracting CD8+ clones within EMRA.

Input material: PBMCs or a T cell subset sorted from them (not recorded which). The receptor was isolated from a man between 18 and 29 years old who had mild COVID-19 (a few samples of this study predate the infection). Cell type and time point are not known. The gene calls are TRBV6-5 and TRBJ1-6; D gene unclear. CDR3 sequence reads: CASSPSWNNSPLHF. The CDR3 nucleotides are TGTGCCAGCAGCCCCTCCTGGAATAATTCACCCCTCCACTTT.